This T cell receptor beta chain was observed in a study of T-cell memory formation after mild COVID-19. A single count supports this clonotype. Germline is not matched at one junction end, which may reflect a read error. Via MiXCR, TCRdb re-called the 5' RACE reads, giving one row per CDR3 protein. The data show 400,000 to 500,000 distinct CDR3 sequences, 20% seen once. The sample comprised PBMCs or a T cell subset sorted from them (not recorded which). The TCR sequence derives from an adult woman who had mild COVID-19 (a few samples of this study predate the infection). Cell type and time point are not known.

The CDR3 region is CDSSSHYTSTDTQYF. The CDR3 DNA reads TGTGACAGCAGTTCGCATTATACTAGCACAGATACGCAGTATTTT. The V gene is TRBV12-3 or TRBV12-4, the J gene TRBJ2-3, with no clear D. The CDR3 spans 15 residues.